This T cell receptor (beta chain) was captured by sequencing in a study of spatial heterogeneity in lung cancer. Unique molecular identifiers, one per molecule, were present on every TCR cDNA molecule. TCRdb fed the 5' RACE reads into MiXCR, producing one record per CDR3 protein. The sample holds 25,000 or so distinct CDR3 sequences, about 6% seen once. In its sample, this clonotype was seen a few times. Time point defined: blood at routine non-recurrence follow-up after resection. TCRs were sequenced from unsorted whole RNA of tumor, nontumor lung or PBMC. This CDR3 spans 15 amino acids. Germline V gene data show CDR1 as LGHNA and CDR2 as YSLEER. V was pared by 3 bases and J by 8 bases, with 6 bases of the junction left unmatched.

This TCR was sampled from a male donor with early-stage non-small cell lung cancer. The V and J genes are TRBV4-3 and TRBJ1-4; 10 nucleotides agree with TRBD1. The sequenced sample was PBMCs, obtained at follow-up. The chain's CDR3 is CASSHVPGQGEKLFF. The CDR3, as DNA: TGCGCCAGCAGCCACGTCCCGGGACAGGGGGAAAAACTGTTTTTT.